The 29 T cell receptor beta chains given below trace back to one sample, sequenced in a study of blood T cell repertoires in COVID-19. Sequencing used immunoSEQ multiplex PCR; TCRdb keeps in-frame clones, though not all of them. The sample consists of over 150,000 clones, about 88% of them appearing once. Sample: peripheral blood. These receptors were obtained from a middle-aged man who had recovered from COVID-19.

V gene TRBV10-1 combines with J gene TRBJ1-3; the D is unclear. V dropped 2 bases and J dropped 2 bases, with 4 bases sitting between them. CDR3 length equals 13 residues. Germline CDR1 is WNHNN and CDR2 is SYGVQD (reference sequence). In DNA form, the CDR3 reads TGCGCCAGCAGTGAGACAGCTGGAAACACCATATATTTT. Residues: CASSETAGNTIYF.

This chain links TRBV7-6 with TRBJ2-5, with TRBD2 identical over 10 bases. V was pared by 6 bases and J by 4 bases, with 8 bases of the junction left unmatched. This CDR3 is 15 amino acids long. Germline lookup yields CDR1 SGHVS and CDR2 FNYEAQ. The CDR3 region has the DNA TGTGCCAGCAGTTCCGGACTAGCGGCGAGAGAGACCCAGTACTTC. Translation: CASSSGLAARETQYF.

The V gene is TRBV5-5, the J gene TRBJ2-3, with D tentatively TRBD2 (5 bases). Trimming took 1 base from V and 1 from J, leaving 10 bases between them. Germline assignment: CDR1 SGHKS and CDR2 YYEKEE (reference sequence). CDR3 length equals 15 residues. CDR3 coding DNA: TGTGCCAGCAGCTTGCTGGCGGGTGGCACAGATACGCAGTATTTT. It is translated as CASSLLAGGTDTQYF. Based on the CDR3 plus reference TRBV5-5 and TRBJ2-3, the full variable domain is DAGVTQSPTHLIKTRGQQVTLRCSPISGHKSVSWYQQVLGQGPQFIFQYYEKEERGRGNFPDRFSARQFPNYSSELNVNALLLGDSALYLCASSLLAGGTDTQYFGPGTRLTVL.

This chain uses TRBV9 with TRBJ2-1; 12 bases map to TRBD2. Trimming removed 0 bases from V and 0 bases from J; junction bases left unmatched: 7. The CDR3 is 19 amino acids. Looked up from germline, CDR1 is SGDLS and CDR2 is YYNGEE. CDR3 sequence: CASSVGVLAGGASYNEQFF. The CDR3 bases are TGTGCCAGCAGCGTAGGGGTACTAGCGGGAGGCGCCTCCTACAATGAGCAGTTCTTC.

The chain is built from TRBV7-2 and TRBJ2-7; TRBD1 matches at 11 bases. Germline trimming cut 5 bases from V and 5 bases from J; bases unmatched to any gene: 5. Germline CDR1 and CDR2: SGHTA and FQGNSA. This CDR3 contains 14 residues. In DNA, the CDR3 is TGTGCCAGCAGCCAACGGACAGGGGGCAACGAGCAGTACTTC. This codes for CASSQRTGGNEQYF.

The V call is TRBV7-2, the J call TRBJ2-2; maybe TRBD1 (6 bases). Germline-derived CDR1 and CDR2 are SGHTA and FQGNSA. The CDR3 has 16 residues. The V and J ends lost 2 bases and 4 bases respectively, with 14 bases between them. For the CDR3, the DNA is TGTGCCAGCAGCTTAAAGGGTGGCAGGGGCACCGGGGAGCTGTTTTTT. It translates to CASSLKGGRGTGELFF.

The CDR3 nucleotides are TGTGCCAGTAGTATAAGAGGGGACACATATCAGCCCCAGCATTTT. Amino acids: CASSIRGDTYQPQHF. This sequence joins TRBV19 and TRBJ1-5; D perhaps matches TRBD1 (6 bases). CDR1 is LNHDA, CDR2 SQIVND, per germline (reference sequence). This CDR3 comprises 15 residues. V shed 2 bases and J shed 5 bases, with 13 bases lying between them.

This CDR3 is CATSRARTSRADNEQFF. The DNA for the CDR3 is TGTGCCACCAGCAGAGCCCGGACTAGCCGAGCCGACAATGAGCAGTTCTTC. The chain carries TRBV15 and TRBJ2-1, with 8 bases matching TRBD2. The CDR3 runs to 17 residues. CDR1 and CDR2 (germline): LNHNV, YYDKDF (reference sequence). The trim removed 1 base at V and 5 bases at J, leaving 10 bases unmatched.

J is TRBJ1-2 and V is TRBV3-1 (or the pseudogene TRBV3-2), with 7 bases lining up with TRBD1. V shed 6 bases, J shed 3 bases, and the junction held 7 bases outside the gene matches. The CDR3 covers 14 residues. Germline CDR1 reads LGHDT; CDR2 reads YNNKEL (reference sequence). The CDR3 nucleotides are TGTGCCAGCAGTAAACAGGGGTGGGACTATGGCTACACCTTC. Its protein is CASSKQGWDYGYTF.

This chain connects TRBV27 to TRBJ1-2, with TRBD1 matching 11 bases. CDR3 length: 15 amino acids. V lost 0 bases to trimming and J lost 8 bases; unmatched junction nucleotides: 5. Germline CDR1 and CDR2: MNHEY and SMNVEV (reference sequence). Here the CDR3 reads CASSLSGQGAIGYTF. DNA for the CDR3: TGTGCCAGCAGTTTATCTGGACAGGGGGCGATAGGCTACACCTTC.

CDR3 nucleotide sequence: TGTGCCAGCAGTTCAGGACGACCGGGACTAGCGGGAGTATATGAGCAGTTCTTC. It specifies CASSSGRPGLAGVYEQFF. The V and J genes are TRBV11-3 and TRBJ2-1; 14 nucleotides line up with TRBD2. The CDR3 sequence is 18 residues long. V dropped 6 bases and J dropped 8; count of bases not matched to a gene: 15. Germline V lookup: CDR1 SGHNT, CDR2 YENEEA. Looking up the rest from reference TRBV11-3 and TRBJ2-1 gives the full variable domain: EAGVVQSPRYKIIEKKQPVAFWCNPISGHNTLYWYLQNLGQGPELLIRYENEEAVDDSQLPKDRFSAERLKGVDSTLKIQPAELGDSAVYLCASSSGRPGLAGVYEQFFGPGTRLTVL.

The V gene is TRBV7-2, the J gene TRBJ2-7; 9 bases are shared with TRBD2. V trimming: 1 base; J trimming: 2 bases; junction bases outside the gene matches: 3. This CDR3 region has 15 residues. Germline V gives CDR1 SGHTA, CDR2 FQGNSA. CDR3 DNA: TGTGCCAGCAGCTTAGGGACTAGCGAAACCTACGAGCAGTACTTC. This codes for CASSLGTSETYEQYF.

V gene TRBV11-2 combines with J gene TRBJ2-3, with 9 bases fitting TRBD2. V gave up 6 bases and J gave up 3 bases; unmatched junction bases: 10. Per germline, CDR1 SGHAT and CDR2 FQNNGV. This CDR3 spans 16 amino acids. CDR3 DNA sequence: TGTGCCAGCAGAAATCCTGGCGGGAGGGTAACAGATACGCAGTATTTT. Its protein product is CASRNPGGRVTDTQYF.

The chain uses TRBV9 and TRBJ1-3; a possible D gene is TRBD1 (5 bases). The germline V gene encodes CDR1 SGDLS and CDR2 YYNGEE. The CDR3 extends over 15 amino acids. V dropped 3 bases and J dropped 3 bases, with 13 bases sitting between them. The CDR3 region is CASSAGTLGGNTIYF. In nucleotides, the CDR3 is TGTGCCAGCAGCGCCGGGACTTTAGGTGGAAACACCATATATTTT.

The V call is TRBV19, the J call TRBJ1-1; 9 nucleotides line up with TRBD1. The V segment lost 4 bases and the J segment 1 base; nucleotides outside the gene matches: 7. CDR3 length: 16 amino acids. From germline, CDR1 is LNHDA and CDR2 SQIVND (reference sequence). CDR3 amino acids: CASSKGQGRENTEAFF. The DNA of the CDR3 is TGTGCCAGTAGTAAAGGACAGGGGCGCGAGAACACTGAAGCTTTCTTT.

This clone showed up just once. The rearrangement links TRBV9 to TRBJ1-1, with TRBD1 matching over 8 bases. Germline V gene data show CDR1 as SGDLS and CDR2 as YYNGEE. The junction had 11 bases not matched to a gene; V was cut back by 4 bases and J by 3 bases. The CDR3 loop spans 16 amino acids. The CDR3 spells CASSRGQGRRDTEAFF. In DNA form, the CDR3 reads TGTGCCAGCAGCCGAGGACAGGGCCGGAGGGACACTGAAGCTTTCTTT.

The chain joins TRBV5-4 to TRBJ1-2, with 10 bases fitting TRBD1. Germline V gene sequence: CDR1 SGHNT, CDR2 YYREEE (reference sequence). This CDR3 region has 16 residues. V was pared by 4 bases and J by 4 bases, with 10 bases of the junction left unmatched. The CDR3 here is CASSVPGTGVVYGYTF. The CDR3 DNA sequence: TGTGCCAGCAGCGTCCCCGGGACAGGGGTTGTCTATGGCTACACCTTC.

The chain couples TRBV6-5 to TRBJ2-5, with D maybe TRBD1 (7 bases). The V and J ends lost 4 bases and 5 bases respectively, with 17 bases between them. The CDR3 covers 15 residues. Germline CDR1 is MNHEY and CDR2 is SVGAGI. The chain's CDR3 is CASSSDYRGGETQYF. The CDR3 bases are TGTGCCAGCAGTTCGGACTACAGGGGCGGTGAGACCCAGTACTTC.

A few counts support this clone. J is TRBJ2-1 and V is TRBV6-5, with a tentative D call TRBD1 (5 bases). This CDR3 comprises 14 residues. V lost 4 bases and J lost 8, with 15 bases in between. CDR1 MNHEY and CDR2 SVGAGI come from the germline V gene. The CDR3 nucleotides are TGTGCCAGCAGTTCCCCCGGCCGACAGTATGAGCAGTTCTTC. Its translation is CASSSPGRQYEQFF.

The V gene is TRBV15, the J gene TRBJ2-7; 7 positions agree with TRBD1. Losses at the gene ends were 0 bases for V and 1 base for J; bases not matched to a gene: 6. This CDR3 spans 16 amino acids. Germline assignment: CDR1 LNHNV and CDR2 YYDKDF (reference sequence). As DNA, the CDR3 is TGTGCCACCAGCAGAGATAAGGGGGCGCAGTCCTACGAGCAGTACTTC. This codes for CATSRDKGAQSYEQYF.

V usage is TRBV2 and J usage is TRBJ1-6; TRBD1 is a possible D gene (6 bases). CDR1 SNHLY and CDR2 FYNNEI come from the germline V gene. This CDR3 spans 15 amino acids. V lost 2 bases and J lost 7, with 12 bases in between. CDR3 DNA sequence: TGTGCCAGCAGTGAACAGGGGCGATTGAATTCACCCCTCCACTTT. Its protein is CASSEQGRLNSPLHF.

This chain connects TRBV6-5 to TRBJ1-1; D not resolved. From germline, CDR1 is MNHEY and CDR2 SVGAGI. CDR3 length: 13 amino acids. V dropped 5 bases and J dropped 5 bases, with 12 bases sitting between them. CDR3 DNA sequence: TGTGCCAGCAGTCCCAAGGCGGAGACTGAAGCTTTCTTT. It is translated as CASSPKAETEAFF.

The chain combines TRBV27 with TRBJ2-1, with 11 nucleotides matching TRBD1. Germline V gene data show CDR1 as MNHEY and CDR2 as SMNVEV (reference sequence). The CDR3 consists of 14 residues. The junction had 5 bases not matched to a gene; V was cut back by 5 bases and J by 8 bases. The DNA of the CDR3 is TGTGCCAGCAGTCAGGGACAGGGGGTCCATGAGCAGTTCTTC. It specifies CASSQGQGVHEQFF.

This clone was found once. V usage is TRBV28 and J usage is TRBJ1-5; D perhaps matches TRBD1 (6 bases). Germline V CDR1 and CDR2: MDHEN, SYDVKM. V lost 6 bases, J lost 0 bases, and 15 bases lay in between. This CDR3 contains 16 residues. CDR3 loop: CASSKLDRLSNQPQHF. The CDR3 DNA sequence: TGTGCCAGCAGCAAACTGGACAGACTTAGCAATCAGCCCCAGCATTTT.

The chain has TRBV5-5 and TRBJ2-5; a weak D match, TRBD2 (5 bases). Germline V gene lookup returns CDR1 SGHKS and CDR2 YYEKEE (reference sequence). The CDR3 covers 13 residues. Trimming shortened V by 2 bases and J by 3 bases, and 8 bases separated the two germline ends. CDR3 DNA: TGTGCCAGCAGCTTTTGGCGGGAAGAGACCCAGTACTTC. Amino acids: CASSFWREETQYF.

This rearrangement joins TRBV9 to TRBJ2-2; 11 bases are shared with TRBD2. This CDR3 spans 18 amino acids. The J segment lost 1 base and the V segment lost 0 bases, leaving 5 bases of the junction unmatched. In germline, CDR1 is SGDLS, CDR2 YYNGEE. The CDR3 loop reads CASSVAGTSGGNTGELFF. In DNA form, the CDR3 reads TGTGCCAGCAGCGTAGCCGGGACTAGCGGAGGGAACACCGGGGAGCTGTTTTTT. The variable domain in full, with the rest retrieved from reference TRBV9 and TRBJ2-2, is DSGVTQTPKHLITATGQRVTLRCSPRSGDLSVYWYQQSLDQGLQFLIQYYNGEERAKGNILERFSAQQFPDLHSELNLSSLELGDSALYFCASSVAGTSGGNTGELFFGEGSRLTVL.

This chain connects TRBV3-1 (or the pseudogene TRBV3-2) to TRBJ2-1, with 10 bases fitting TRBD2. The germline CDR1 and CDR2 sequences are LGHDT and YNNKEL (reference sequence). The CDR3 totals 15 residues. With 6 bases clipped from V and 10 bases from J, the junction kept 12 bases outside the gene matches. The CDR3 DNA follows: TGTGCCAGCAGGCGAGCGGGAGGGCCTTTTGAGGAGCAGTTCTTC. Translating gives CASRRAGGPFEEQFF.

The chain recombines TRBV5-1 with TRBJ1-6; 11 bases match TRBD1. This CDR3 is 15 amino acids long. Germline loops: CDR1 SGHRS, CDR2 YFSETQ. J lost 6 bases, V lost 4 bases, and 3 bases had no gene match. CDR3 DNA: TGCGCCAGCAGCAGGACAGGGGGCATTAATTCACCCCTCCACTTT. Protein product: CASSRTGGINSPLHF.

V is TRBV4-1 and J is TRBJ1-1; the D gene is possibly TRBD1 (6 bases). The CDR3 loop spans 16 amino acids. Germline V gives CDR1 MGHRA, CDR2 YSYEKL. V lost 4 bases, J lost 1 base, and 16 bases lay in between. The CDR3, as DNA: TGCGCCAGCAGCCTAATGGGCGCAGGGGCGAACACTGAAGCTTTCTTT. Amino acids: CASSLMGAGANTEAFF.